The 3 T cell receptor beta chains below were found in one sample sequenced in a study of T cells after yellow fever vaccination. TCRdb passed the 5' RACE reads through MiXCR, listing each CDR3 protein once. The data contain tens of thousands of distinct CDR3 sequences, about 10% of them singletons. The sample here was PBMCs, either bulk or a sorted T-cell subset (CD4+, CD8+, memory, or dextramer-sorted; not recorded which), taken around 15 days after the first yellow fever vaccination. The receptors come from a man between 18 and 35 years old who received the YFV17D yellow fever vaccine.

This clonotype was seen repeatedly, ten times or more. CDR3 in amino acids: CASSSRQGINEQFF. The CDR3 DNA follows: TGTGCCAGCTCATCAAGACAGGGGATTAATGAGCAGTTCTTC. This rearrangement joins TRBV18 to TRBJ2-1; 8 nucleotides align to TRBD1. This CDR3 spans 14 amino acids. V was pared by 5 bases and J by 7 bases, with 7 bases of the junction left unmatched. Germline-derived CDR1 and CDR2 are KGHSH and LQKENI. The full variable domain, rest sourced from reference TRBV18 and TRBJ2-1, is NAGVMQNPRHLVRRRGQEARLRCSPMKGHSHVYWYRQLPEEGLKFMVYLQKENIIDESGMPKERFSAEFPKEGPSILRIQQVVRGDSAAYFCASSSRQGINEQFFGPGTRLTVL.

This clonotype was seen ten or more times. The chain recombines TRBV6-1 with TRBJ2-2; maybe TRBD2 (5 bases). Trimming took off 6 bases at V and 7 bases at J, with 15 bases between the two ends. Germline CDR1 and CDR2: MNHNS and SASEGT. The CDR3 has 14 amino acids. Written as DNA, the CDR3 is TGTGCCAGCAGAGCACGGGGTTCCATCGGGGAGCTGTTTTTT. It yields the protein CASRARGSIGELFF.

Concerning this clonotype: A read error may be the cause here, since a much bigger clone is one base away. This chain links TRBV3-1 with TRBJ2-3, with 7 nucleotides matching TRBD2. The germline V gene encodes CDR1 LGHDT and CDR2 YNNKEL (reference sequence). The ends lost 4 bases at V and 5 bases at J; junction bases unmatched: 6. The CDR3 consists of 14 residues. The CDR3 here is CASSLTSWEDTQYF. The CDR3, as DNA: TGTGCCAGCAGCCTGACTAGCTGGGAAGATACGCAGTATTTT.